A selection of T cell receptor beta chains follows, all from one sample in a study of radiotherapy plus CTLA-4 blockade in lung cancer. The table came from immunoSEQ multiplex PCR; TCRdb's copy has only in-frame clones and leaves some out. The table shows roughly 54,000 clones, with 84% occurring only once. The starting material was peripheral blood, obtained from a patient treated with radiotherapy plus ipilimumab. Source of these receptors: a human donor with non-small cell lung cancer whose response to radiotherapy plus ipilimumab could not be evaluated. Each CDR3 is given with its conserved first and last residue. Fields, in order: V gene, D gene, clone size, J gene, CDR3 DNA, CDR3 protein. D genes are given only for firm matches. Expanded clones are given a class, and other clones once, few, many or no size at all.

TRBV19,.,.,TRBJ1-2,TGTGCCAGCCTTAGGAGCGGGGAACGCTATGGCTACACCTTC,CASLRSGERYGYTF
TRBV4-3,TRBD2,once,TRBJ2-7,TGCGCCAGCAGCCAGGATTACGGACTAGTTGGGCCCGAGCAGTACTTC,CASSQDYGLVGPEQYF
TRBV5-1,TRBD2,.,TRBJ2-3,TGCGCCAGCAGCTTGGAACTAGCGGAAGATACGCAGTATTTT,CASSLELAEDTQYF
TRBV16,.,.,TRBJ1-5,TGTGCCAGCAGCCAATCGGTCGGGGGGTATAGCAATCAGCCCCAGCATTTT,CASSQSVGGYSNQPQHF
TRBV5-1,.,once,TRBJ1-2,TGCGGTACAGCACCGTCGTCGGGGAACTATGGCTACACCTTC,CGTAPSSGNYGYTF
TRBV7-3,TRBD1,.,TRBJ2-6,TGTGCCAGCGGACAGGCGAGATCTGGGGCCAACGTCCTGACTTTC,CASGQARSGANVLTF
TRBV6-5,TRBD1,medium-sized,TRBJ1-5,TGTGCCAGCAGAGGACAGGGAGGCAATCAGCCCCAGCATTTT,CASRGQGGNQPQHF
TRBV7-9,.,.,TRBJ1-2,TGTGCCAGCAGCTTAGAGGCGGGCGCAGGAGTTGGCTACACCTTC,CASSLEAGAGVGYTF
TRBV28,TRBD1,.,TRBJ1-2,TGTGCCAGCAGCAAGGACAGGTTCCTCTATGGCTACACCTTC,CASSKDRFLYGYTF
TRBV30,TRBD1,few,TRBJ2-2,TGTGCCTGGAGTCCAACCGGGACAGTCTCTGGTTGGGTCGGGGAGCTGTTTTTT,CAWSPTGTVSGWVGELFF
TRBV5-1,TRBD2,.,TRBJ2-1,TGCGCCAGCAGCTTAGCGGGAGTGCACTACAATGAGCAGTTCTTC,CASSLAGVHYNEQFF
TRBV28,.,.,TRBJ1-5,TGTGCCAGCAGTTTCAGCCAGGGGACACAGCCCCAGCATTTT,CASSFSQGTQPQHF
TRBV7-3,TRBD2,.,TRBJ2-1,TGTGCCAGCAGCTTAACGTCGGGACTAGCGGGAGAAACTGAGCAGTTCTTC,CASSLTSGLAGETEQFF
TRBV18,.,.,TRBJ1-1,TGTGCCAGCTCACTCATCAGGGCTATGAACACTGAAGCTTTCTTT,CASSLIRAMNTEAFF
TRBV18,.,.,TRBJ1-2,TGTGCCAGCTCACCACTTCAGGGTAGCGGCTACACCTTC,CASSPLQGSGYTF
TRBV27,.,.,TRBJ1-6,TGTGCCAGCAGGAGCTCCTATAATTCACCCCTCCACTTT,CASRSSYNSPLHF
TRBV11-3,TRBD1,.,TRBJ2-1,TGTGCCAGCAGCTTCGAAGGGACAGCATCCTACAATGAGCAGTTCTTC,CASSFEGTASYNEQFF
TRBV19,.,.,TRBJ1-2,TGTGCCAGTAGTATGGACAAGCTTAACTATGGCTACACCTTC,CASSMDKLNYGYTF
TRBV30,TRBD1,.,TRBJ1-2,TGTGCCTGCCTCCAGGGGGCCTCTGGTGGCTACACCTTC,CACLQGASGGYTF
TRBV7-3,.,.,TRBJ2-2,TGTGCCAGCAGCCTAAATGGCGGGACGAACACCGGGGAGCTGTTTTTT,CASSLNGGTNTGELFF
TRBV29-1,.,few,TRBJ2-1,TGCAGCGTTGAAGGGGCTAGCGATTCCTACGAGGTTATCTCCTACAATGAGCAGTTCTTC,CSVEGASDSYEVISYNEQFF
TRBV28,TRBD1,.,TRBJ2-3,TGTGCCAGCAGCCGACAGGGTCGGGATACGCAGTATTTT,CASSRQGRDTQYF
TRBV30,.,.,TRBJ1-1,TGTGCCTGGAGTGACAGAAAGTACACTGAAGCTTTCTTT,CAWSDRKYTEAFF
TRBV9,TRBD1,.,TRBJ1-2,TGTGCCAGTGGTGCCCTTACAGGGGGAGTAAACTATGGCTACACCTTC,CASGALTGGVNYGYTF
TRBV27,TRBD1,.,TRBJ2-2,TGTGCCAGCACCCCGAGCGGACAGGGAAACACCGGGGAGCTGTTTTTT,CASTPSGQGNTGELFF
TRBV5-1,.,.,TRBJ2-7,TGCGCCAGCAGCACGGGGGGGACAGGGCGCGAGCAGTACTTC,CASSTGGTGREQYF
TRBV7-8,.,.,TRBJ2-1,TGTGCCAGCAGCTTAAGGACTCTAAATGAGCAGTTCTTC,CASSLRTLNEQFF
TRBV29-1,.,few,TRBJ2-7,TGCAGCGTTGTTAGGGTCCGGGGAGGCGAGCAGTACTTC,CSVVRVRGGEQYF
TRBV19,.,.,TRBJ1-5,TGTGCCAGTAAAAAAAAGGAGAGCAATCAGCCCCAGCATTTT,CASKKKESNQPQHF
TRBV6-5,.,.,TRBJ2-1,TGTGCCAGCAGTTACCCGGACCGGAGAGGGGAGCAGTTCTTC,CASSYPDRRGEQFF
TRBV19,.,.,TRBJ2-1,TGTGCCAGTAGCCCTACTCGGGGGGCCCAGAATGAGCAGTTCTTC,CASSPTRGAQNEQFF
TRBV27,TRBD2,.,TRBJ2-5,TGTGCCAGCGGGAGGAACGGGAGGGCGGAAGAGACCCAGTACTTC,CASGRNGRAEETQYF
TRBV10-2,.,.,TRBJ2-5,TGCGCCAGCAGTGAGCATATGTGGCAGACCCAGTACTTC,CASSEHMWQTQYF
TRBV6-4,.,once,TRBJ2-1,TGTGCCAGCAGACCGTCGGGGGTGAGCGGGTATTCCTACAATGAGCAGTTCTTC,CASRPSGVSGYSYNEQFF
TRBV7-9,.,.,TRBJ2-7,TGTGCCAGCAGCCCCGACACTTCCTACGAGCAGTACTTC,CASSPDTSYEQYF
TRBV28,.,.,TRBJ1-1,TGTGCCAGCAATCGGACTCCTAACACTGAAGCTTTCTTT,CASNRTPNTEAFF
TRBV6-1,.,.,TRBJ1-1,TGTGCCAGCAGTGATTGGTCTCAAATCAGGGCTTTCTTT,CASSDWSQIRAFF
TRBV5-5,TRBD1,.,TRBJ1-2,TGTGCCAGCAGCCATTGGACAGGGGACGGCTACACCTTC,CASSHWTGDGYTF
TRBV27,.,once,TRBJ2-2,TGTGCCAGCAGTTTATTGGGGACATGGAAGACCGGGGAGCTGTTTTTT,CASSLLGTWKTGELFF
TRBV4-1,TRBD2,.,TRBJ2-7,TGCGCCAGCAGCCGGGCGGTAGCGGGAGGGCTCGAGCAGTACTTC,CASSRAVAGGLEQYF
TRBV7-9,TRBD1,.,TRBJ1-4,TGTGCCAGCAGCTCGGGCCGACAGGGGAAGGGCACTAATGAAAAACTGTTTTTT,CASSSGRQGKGTNEKLFF
TRBV7-2,.,.,TRBJ1-4,TGTGCCAGCAGCGTACGACAGGATGAAAAACTGTTTTTT,CASSVRQDEKLFF
TRBV11-1,.,.,TRBJ2-7,TGTGCCAGCAGCCAGGACTTCTACTACGAGCAGTACTTC,CASSQDFYYEQYF
TRBV6-6,TRBD1,.,TRBJ1-5,TGTGCCAGCAGGGTTCAGGACAGGGTCGGCAATCAGCCCCAGCATTTT,CASRVQDRVGNQPQHF
TRBV4-3,.,.,TRBJ1-5,TGCGCCAGCAGCCAAAGTTCGCGGTCTAATCAGCCCCAGCATTTT,CASSQSSRSNQPQHF
TRBV11-1,TRBD1,once,TRBJ2-1,TGTGCCAGCAGCTTGAAGGACAGGTTCAACTCCTACAATGAGCAGTTCTTC,CASSLKDRFNSYNEQFF
TRBV15,TRBD2,.,TRBJ2-3,TGTGCCACCAGCAGAGATTCCACTAGCGGGAGGTCGGCAGATACGCAGTATTTT,CATSRDSTSGRSADTQYF
TRBV28,.,.,TRBJ2-6,TGTGCCAGCAGTTTAAATTTAGGGGTCTCTGGGGCCAACGTCCTGACTTTC,CASSLNLGVSGANVLTF
TRBV19,TRBD1,once,TRBJ2-1,TGTGCCAGCGACAGGGGGAACCCCTACAATGAGCAGTTCTTC,CASDRGNPYNEQFF
TRBV9,.,.,TRBJ1-2,TGTGCCAGCAGCACAGGGAGTAACTATGGCTACACCTTC,CASSTGSNYGYTF
TRBV11-1,TRBD1,once,TRBJ2-2,TGTGCCAGCAGCTTACACAGGGGGCAGACCGGGGAGCTGTTTTTT,CASSLHRGQTGELFF
TRBV4-2,TRBD2,.,TRBJ2-7,TGTGCCAGCAGCCGGGAGGGGACTAGCGGCTCCTACGAGCAGTACTTC,CASSREGTSGSYEQYF
TRBV4-2,TRBD1,.,TRBJ2-2,TGTGCCAGCAGCCAAGTATGGGACAGGGGGTTATTGAACACCGGGGAGCTGTTTTTT,CASSQVWDRGLLNTGELFF
TRBV7-2,.,.,TRBJ2-3,TGTGCCAGCAGTACAGGGACAGATACGCAGTATTTT,CASSTGTDTQYF
TRBV30,TRBD1,.,TRBJ2-3,TGTGCCTGGAGTCTCGGGACAGGGGGTATAGATACGCAGTATTTT,CAWSLGTGGIDTQYF
TRBV28,TRBD2,.,TRBJ2-1,TGTGCCAGCAGTTTAGGGAGACTAGCGGGGGGTGAAAATGAGCAGTTCTTC,CASSLGRLAGGENEQFF
TRBV7-9,TRBD1,.,TRBJ2-7,TGTGCCAGCAGCCACTCATCCCCCGACAGGGGAACCTACGAGCAGTACTTC,CASSHSSPDRGTYEQYF
TRBV7-7,.,.,TRBJ2-5,TGTGCTAGCAGCCTAGAGGAAGGAGCTCAAGAGACCCAGTACTTC,CASSLEEGAQETQYF